Below, 11 T cell receptor beta chains from the same sample are listed, as sequenced in a study of lymphopenia after photon versus proton radiotherapy. Sequencing was performed with immunoSEQ multiplex PCR; in TCRdb, only in-frame clones are kept and a portion is missing. The sample has tens of thousands of clones, roughly 86% seen once; the top ten hold 2.9%. The sequences come from peripheral blood, collected from a patient treated with photon-based radiotherapy. These receptors came from a woman aged 45-60 years with pancreatic cancer.

This clone was observed a single time. This sequence joins TRBV27 and TRBJ2-7; perhaps TRBD2 as D (5 bases). The germline V gene has CDR1 MNHEY and CDR2 SMNVEV (reference sequence). The V and J ends lost 0 bases and 0 bases respectively, with 9 bases between them. The CDR3 totals 15 residues. CDR3 nucleotides: TGTGCCAGCAGTTTATCGCTGGGGAGCTCCTACGAGCAGTACTTC. Its protein product is CASSLSLGSSYEQYF.

The chain employs TRBV5-1 and TRBJ2-3; 16 bases fit TRBD2. The CDR3 spans 16 residues. After removal of 4 bases from V and 1 base from J, the junction contained 0 bases not matched to a gene. Looked up from germline, CDR1 is SGHRS and CDR2 is YFSETQ. As DNA, the CDR3 is TGCGCCAGCAGCGGGACTAGCGGGAGGGGCACAGATACGCAGTATTTT. It is translated as CASSGTSGRGTDTQYF.

The V gene is TRBV7-8, the J gene TRBJ1-3, with TRBD1 as a possible D gene (6 bases). Germline V gene lookup returns CDR1 SGHVS and CDR2 FQNEAQ. Trimming shortened V by 1 base and J by 10 bases, and 11 bases separated the two germline ends. The CDR3 is 13 residues long. The CDR3 DNA reads as TGTGCCAGCAGCTTAGTTCTTAGGGGGACCATATATTTT. It codes for CASSLVLRGTIYF.

The chain recombines TRBV28 with TRBJ2-3; D perhaps matches TRBD1 (6 bases). The CDR3 covers 15 residues. V was pared by 2 bases and J by 2 bases, with 11 bases between. Germline lookup yields CDR1 MDHEN and CDR2 SYDVKM. CDR3 protein: CASSLGRGYTDTQYF. CDR3 DNA: TGTGCCAGCAGTTTAGGCAGGGGCTACACAGATACGCAGTATTTT. The full variable domain, rest sourced from reference TRBV28 and TRBJ2-3, is DVKVTQSSRYLVKRTGEKVFLECVQDMDHENMFWYRQDPGLGLRLIYFSYDVKMKEKGDIPEGYSVSREKKERFSLILESASTNQTSMYLCASSLGRGYTDTQYFGPGTRLTVL.

V is TRBV7-2 and J is TRBJ1-2; no reliable D call. This CDR3 has 12 residues. Germline lookup yields CDR1 SGHTA and CDR2 FQGNSA. V was trimmed by 5 bases and J by 8 bases, leaving 12 bases between them. In nucleotides, the CDR3 is TGTGCCAGCAGCCCCACTCAGTGGGGCTACACCTTC. Translating gives CASSPTQWGYTF.

This clone was detected only once. The chain links TRBV5-6 to TRBJ2-5; D is perhaps TRBD1 (6 bases). V was trimmed by 1 base and J by 2 bases, leaving 18 bases between them. The CDR3 has 17 residues. Per germline, CDR1 SGHDT and CDR2 YYEEEE. In DNA form, the CDR3 reads TGTGCCAGCAGCTTGTTGGACAGCAATCTTTTACAAGAGACCCAGTACTTC. It codes for CASSLLDSNLLQETQYF.

The chain has TRBV18 and TRBJ2-7, with D possibly being TRBD2 (5 bases). The CDR3 totals 17 residues. Trimming took 4 bases from V and 2 from J, leaving 21 bases between them. The germline gives CDR1 KGHSH, CDR2 LQKENI. The CDR3 coding sequence is TGTGCCAGCTCACTTTCCAGGACTCCCGCATACACCTACGAGCAGTACTTC. Translation: CASSLSRTPAYTYEQYF. The whole variable domain, filled in from reference TRBV18 and TRBJ2-7, reads NAGVMQNPRHLVRRRGQEARLRCSPMKGHSHVYWYRQLPEEGLKFMVYLQKENIIDESGMPKERFSAEFPKEGPSILRIQQVVRGDSAAYFCASSLSRTPAYTYEQYFGPGTRLTVT.

This sequence joins TRBV30 and TRBJ2-7, with TRBD2 matching over 9 bases. CDR3 length: 14 residues. CDR1 is GTSNPN, CDR2 SVGIG, per germline (reference sequence). Trimming removed 2 bases from V and 3 bases from J; junction bases left unmatched: 5. The CDR3, as DNA: TGTGCCTGGAGTTTGTCGACTAGCGGCTACGAGCAGTACTTC. It specifies CAWSLSTSGYEQYF. Filled out from reference TRBV30 and TRBJ2-7, the complete variable domain reads SQTIHQWPATLVQPVGSPLSLECTVEGTSNPNLYWYRQAAGRGLQLLFYSVGIGQISSEVPQNLSASRPQDRQFILSSKKLLLSDSGFYLCAWSLSTSGYEQYFGPGTRLTVT.

CDR3 sequence reads: CASSSRTSGQFF. CDR3 sequence (DNA): TGTGCCAGCAGCTCCCGGACTAGCGGGCAGTTCTTC. The V gene is TRBV7-2, the J gene TRBJ2-1, with 10 bases aligning to TRBD2. With 4 bases clipped from V and 12 bases from J, the junction kept 3 bases outside the gene matches. The CDR3 has 12 residues. Germline V gene sequence: CDR1 SGHTA, CDR2 FQGNSA.

V gene TRBV7-9 combines with J gene TRBJ2-7, with D tentatively TRBD2 (6 bases). V lost 1 base, J lost 6 bases, and 13 bases lay in between. The CDR3 is 14 amino acids. In germline, CDR1 is SEHNR, CDR2 FQNEAQ (reference sequence). CDR3 in amino acids: CASSLVGWGVEQYF. DNA for the CDR3: TGTGCCAGCAGCTTAGTAGGTTGGGGGGTCGAGCAGTACTTC.

This chain uses TRBV29-1 with TRBJ1-4; TRBD1 might be the D (5 bases). From germline, CDR1 is SQVTM and CDR2 ANQGSEA. V was cut by 5 bases and J by 7 bases, with 17 bases left in between. CDR3 length: 14 residues. The CDR3 DNA reads TGCAGCGTTCGGGGGGGAGGTCGGAGTGAAAAACTGTTTTTT. This codes for CSVRGGGRSEKLFF.